The 28 T cell receptor beta chains reported below all come from one sample, sequenced in a study of CD8+ T cells in alopecia areata. RNA, once extracted, was reverse transcribed into cDNA for use as the sequencing template. Using immunoSEQ multiplex PCR, the repertoire was profiled, and TCRdb retains in-frame clones only, with some absent. Of 150,000 to 200,000 clones listed, approximately 61% were seen once; the top ten hold just over 1%. Treatment denoted: oral pan-JAK inhibitor, 5-10 mg twice daily. This material consisted of CD4+ T cells sorted from blood, taken at week 24, from a patient treated with tofacitinib. The receptor set was obtained from a human donor with alopecia areata.

V is TRBV27 and J is TRBJ1-6, with 8 bases aligning to TRBD1. V lost 4 bases and J lost 7; bases outside the gene matches: 9. This CDR3 contains 16 residues. Germline assignment: CDR1 MNHEY and CDR2 SMNVEV (reference sequence). The CDR3 DNA sequence: TGTGCCAGCAGTTCCACTCGACAGGGGCGCAATTCACCCCTCCACTTT. Amino acid sequence: CASSSTRQGRNSPLHF.

The J gene is TRBJ1-2, the V gene TRBV9; 7 nucleotides match TRBD1. Losses at the gene ends were 0 bases for V and 0 bases for J; bases not matched to a gene: 2. Germline V gene lookup returns CDR1 SGDLS and CDR2 YYNGEE. The CDR3 loop spans 15 amino acids. CDR3 sequence reads: CASSVAGTANYGYTF. CDR3 bases: TGTGCCAGCAGCGTAGCTGGGACAGCTAACTATGGCTACACCTTC.

The chain is built from TRBV7-9 and TRBJ2-1; D is tentatively TRBD1 or TRBD2 (5 bases each). Trimming removed 5 bases from V and 9 bases from J, with 17 bases in between. CDR3 length: 14 amino acids. CDR1 and CDR2 (germline): SEHNR, FQNEAQ (reference sequence). In DNA, the CDR3 is TGTGCCAGCAGCGAATCGGGACGGGGCGCTGAGCAGTTCTTC. Its protein is CASSESGRGAEQFF.

The genes are TRBV29-1 and TRBJ2-5; D might be TRBD1 (6 bases). The CDR3 loop spans 12 amino acids. V lost 8 bases and J 2 bases, leaving 12 bases between the germline ends. Per the germline V gene, CDR1 is SQVTM and CDR2 is ANQGSEA. CDR3: CSIGTSQETQYF. The CDR3 DNA reads TGCAGCATTGGGACAAGTCAAGAGACCCAGTACTTC.

CDR3 in DNA: TGTGCCAGCAGCCAAGCGGGACAGGGAAACTATGGCTACACCTTC. It translates to CASSQAGQGNYGYTF. This chain connects TRBV14 to TRBJ1-2; 9 bases are shared with TRBD1. V lost 1 base and J lost 2; bases outside the gene matches: 2. The germline CDR1 and CDR2 sequences are SGHDN and FVKESK. The CDR3 is made up of 15 amino acids.

The chain uses TRBV6-5 and TRBJ2-1; 10 positions agree with TRBD1. The CDR3 is made up of 12 amino acids. From germline, CDR1 is MNHEY and CDR2 SVGAGI. V lost 8 bases, J lost 5 bases, and 0 bases stayed unmatched. The CDR3 loop reads CASGQGDNEQFF. DNA of the CDR3: TGTGCCAGCGGACAGGGGGACAATGAGCAGTTCTTC.

J is TRBJ2-3 and V is TRBV2; D might be TRBD1 or TRBD2, each matching 5 bases. The germline V gene has CDR1 SNHLY and CDR2 FYNNEI. CDR3 size: 12 residues. Trimming removed 8 bases from V and 6 bases from J, with 12 bases in between. The CDR3 protein is CASAPEGDTQYF. The CDR3 coding sequence is TGTGCCAGCGCCCCAGAGGGGGATACGCAGTATTTT. Looking up the rest from reference TRBV2 and TRBJ2-3 gives the full variable domain: EPEVTQTPSHQVTQMGQEVILRCVPISNHLYFYWYRQILGQKVEFLVSFYNNEISEKSEIFDDQFSVERPDGSNFTLKIRSTKLEDSAMYFCASAPEGDTQYFGPGTRLTVL.

This chain connects TRBV2 to TRBJ2-2; the match to TRBD1 covers 7 bases. This CDR3 has 15 amino acids. Losses at the gene ends were 6 bases for V and 6 bases for J; bases not matched to a gene: 10. CDR1 is SNHLY, CDR2 FYNNEI, per germline. CDR3 sequence: CASRADRDRAGELFF. The CDR3 nucleotides are TGTGCCAGCAGAGCCGACAGGGATAGGGCCGGGGAGCTGTTTTTT.

This chain uses TRBV25-1 with TRBJ2-1; D call uncertain. Germline CDR1 MGHDK, CDR2 SYGVNS. V dropped 6 bases and J dropped 6 bases, with 24 bases sitting between them. The length of the CDR3 is 17 residues. The CDR3 is CASSALPGRSVGNEQFF. As DNA, the CDR3 is TGTGCCAGCAGCGCTCTCCCCGGACGATCGGTGGGCAATGAGCAGTTCTTC.

The chain combines TRBV30 with TRBJ1-1; 7 bases line up with TRBD1. V was pared by 0 bases and J by 7 bases, with 5 bases of the junction left unmatched. The CDR3 covers 13 residues. Germline V lookup: CDR1 GTSNPN, CDR2 SVGIG (reference sequence). The chain's CDR3 is CAWSVTGEGEAFF. In DNA, the CDR3 is TGTGCCTGGAGTGTTACAGGGGAGGGTGAAGCTTTCTTT.

CDR3 sequence (DNA): TGCGCCAGCAGCCAAGATAGACTGAACACTGAAGCTTTCTTT. Translation: CASSQDRLNTEAFF. The V call is TRBV4-3, the J call TRBJ1-1; D is unclear. The CDR3 is made up of 14 amino acids. Germline CDR1 LGHNA, CDR2 YSLEER. Trimming pared 0 bases from V and 0 bases from J, leaving 5 bases between.

This clone was observed once. The chain combines TRBV5-1 with TRBJ2-1; D is unresolved. Germline V gene sequence: CDR1 SGHRS, CDR2 YFSETQ. CDR3 size: 11 residues. V was cut by 5 bases and J by 10 bases, with 10 bases left in between. CDR3 protein: CASSKTLEQFF. The CDR3 DNA sequence: TGCGCCAGCAGTAAGACCCTAGAGCAGTTCTTC.

The gene calls are TRBV25-1 and TRBJ1-6; weak D call: TRBD1 (6 bases). CDR3 length equals 14 residues. Germline V gives CDR1 MGHDK, CDR2 SYGVNS. V shed 3 bases and J shed 5 bases, with 8 bases lying between them. CDR3 region: CASSEYRDNSPLHF. CDR3 DNA: TGTGCCAGCAGTGAGTACAGGGATAATTCACCCCTCCACTTT.

CDR3: CASSPRGAGGLGETQYF. The CDR3 nucleotides are TGTGCCAGCAGCCCAAGAGGAGCGGGGGGGTTAGGAGAGACCCAGTACTTC. The genes are TRBV11-3 and TRBJ2-5; TRBD2 aligns across 10 bases. The CDR3 runs to 17 residues. Losses at the gene ends were 5 bases for V and 4 bases for J; bases not matched to a gene: 13. Germline V gene lookup returns CDR1 SGHNT and CDR2 YENEEA.

The J gene is TRBJ2-6, the V gene TRBV6-5, with D possibly being TRBD2 (6 bases). V lost 4 bases and J 0 bases, leaving 7 bases between the germline ends. The CDR3 has 15 amino acids. Per the germline V gene, CDR1 is MNHEY and CDR2 is SVGAGI. The DNA for the CDR3 is TGTGCCAGCAGTTCCGGGAGCTCTGGGGCCAACGTCCTGACTTTC. It specifies CASSSGSSGANVLTF.

The chain uses TRBV4-1 and TRBJ2-1, with D possibly matching TRBD1 (5 bases). The CDR3 covers 13 residues. CDR1 and CDR2 (germline): MGHRA, YSYEKL. V was cut by 0 bases and J by 7 bases, with 7 bases left in between. CDR3 sequence: CASSQDRDNEQFF. CDR3 sequence (DNA): TGCGCCAGCAGCCAAGACAGGGATAATGAGCAGTTCTTC.

This clone occurred once. J is TRBJ2-3 and V is TRBV7-2; D is unclear. The V gene's germline CDR1 is SGHTA and CDR2 FQGNSA. Trimming pared 6 bases from V and 2 bases from J, leaving 12 bases between. CDR3 length: 14 amino acids. CDR3 DNA: TGTGCCAGCAGATCACCCGGCCACACAGATACGCAGTATTTT. Its protein is CASRSPGHTDTQYF.

The rearrangement joins TRBV29-1 to TRBJ1-2; possibly TRBD1 for D (6 bases). The V gene lost 6 bases and the J gene lost 6 bases, with 17 bases spanning the gap. CDR3 size: 13 residues. Germline V gene lookup returns CDR1 SQVTM and CDR2 ANQGSEA. CDR3 nucleotide sequence: TGCAGCGTGGAAAGGGGGGTTTTCAATGGCTACACCTTC. This codes for CSVERGVFNGYTF.

This clone was seen a few times. CDR3 protein: CSVERLLSDYGYTF. CDR3 bases: TGCAGCGTTGAGAGGTTGTTGTCCGACTATGGCTACACCTTC. V and J are TRBV29-1 and TRBJ1-2; the D is unclear. The germline V gene has CDR1 SQVTM and CDR2 ANQGSEA. Trimming took off 3 bases at V and 3 bases at J, with 14 bases between the two ends. This CDR3 is 14 amino acids long.

This sequence joins TRBV29-1 and TRBJ2-7; TRBD2 aligns across 7 bases. The J segment lost 0 bases and the V segment lost 6 bases, leaving 5 bases of the junction unmatched. CDR3 length: 13 residues. Germline V lookup: CDR1 SQVTM, CDR2 ANQGSEA. Here the CDR3 DNA reads TGCAGCGTAAACGGGGGGAGCTCCTACGAGCAGTACTTC. It specifies CSVNGGSSYEQYF.

The CDR3 protein is CASSQESAGNYYGYTF. The CDR3 nucleotides are TGCGCCAGCAGCCAAGAGTCGGCAGGGAATTACTATGGCTACACCTTC. This chain links TRBV4-3 with TRBJ1-2; D might be TRBD1 (5 bases). The CDR3 has 16 amino acids. Germline CDR1 is LGHNA and CDR2 is YSLEER. V was pared by 0 bases and J by 3 bases, with 14 bases between.

The rearrangement uses TRBV25-1 and TRBJ1-2, with 8 bases identical to TRBD1. With V trimmed by 2 bases and J by 6 bases, 5 bases remained unmatched. This CDR3 is 14 amino acids long. Looked up from germline, CDR1 is MGHDK and CDR2 is SYGVNS. This chain's CDR3 is CASSEPAGGNGYTF. CDR3 in DNA: TGTGCCAGCAGTGAACCCGCAGGGGGCAATGGCTACACCTTC.

This chain links TRBV5-1 with TRBJ2-5, with 13 bases matching TRBD2. The V gene end was trimmed by 0 bases and the J gene end by 5 bases; junction bases not matched to a gene: 7. Germline V gives CDR1 SGHRS, CDR2 YFSETQ. CDR3 length: 17 amino acids. Here the CDR3 DNA reads TGCGCCAGCAGCTTGGGTACCGGGACTAGCGGGACTGAGACCCAGTACTTC. It encodes CASSLGTGTSGTETQYF.

This clone was observed a handful of times. CDR3 in DNA: TGTGCCAGCAGCCTCAGGGGATCTGGGGCCAACGTCCTGACTTTC. It encodes CASSLRGSGANVLTF. The chain carries TRBV7-2 and TRBJ2-6, with D possibly matching TRBD1 (6 bases). V shed 5 bases and J shed 1 base, with 9 bases lying between them. The CDR3 runs 15 residues. CDR1 and CDR2 from the germline V gene are SGHTA and FQGNSA.

This chain uses TRBV7-2 with TRBJ1-6; the D is unclear. V gave up 3 bases and J gave up 2 bases, with 11 bases separating them. Germline V gene sequence: CDR1 SGHTA, CDR2 FQGNSA. This CDR3 has 16 residues. The CDR3 loop is CASSFSIMAYNSPLHF. The CDR3 nucleotides read TGTGCCAGCAGCTTTAGTATCATGGCCTATAATTCACCCCTCCACTTT.

The genes are TRBV29-1 and TRBJ1-2; D ambiguous. Germline assignment: CDR1 SQVTM and CDR2 ANQGSEA. V dropped 1 base and J dropped 10 bases, with 7 bases sitting between them. CDR3 length: 10 residues. The CDR3 DNA reads TGCAGCGTTGAAGTTTACCCCTACACCTTC. This codes for CSVEVYPYTF.

This clone came up a few times. This chain connects TRBV4-3 to TRBJ1-2; D remains unclear. Germline V CDR1 and CDR2: LGHNA, YSLEER. The CDR3 sequence is 15 residues long. V was trimmed by 0 bases and J by 8 bases, leaving 16 bases between them. The CDR3 reads CASSQDPRDSWGYTF. The CDR3 DNA reads TGCGCCAGCAGCCAAGATCCTAGGGATTCATGGGGCTACACCTTC.

V usage is TRBV5-1 and J usage is TRBJ2-1; possibly TRBD2 for D (6 bases). This CDR3 has 15 amino acids. Germline V gives CDR1 SGHRS, CDR2 YFSETQ. Trimming removed 1 base from V and 2 bases from J, with 10 bases in between. DNA of the CDR3: TGCGCCAGCAGCTTGTCGGGGGAAACCTACAATGAGCAGTTCTTC. It encodes CASSLSGETYNEQFF.